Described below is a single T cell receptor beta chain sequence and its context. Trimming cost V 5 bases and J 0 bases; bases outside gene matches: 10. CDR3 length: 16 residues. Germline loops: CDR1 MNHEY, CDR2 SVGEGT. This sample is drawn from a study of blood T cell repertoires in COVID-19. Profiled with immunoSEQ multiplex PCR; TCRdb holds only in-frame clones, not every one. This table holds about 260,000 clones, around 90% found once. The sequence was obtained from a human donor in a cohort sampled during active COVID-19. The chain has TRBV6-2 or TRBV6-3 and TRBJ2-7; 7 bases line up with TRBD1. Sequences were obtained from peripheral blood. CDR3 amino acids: CASSLRGQQTSYEQYF. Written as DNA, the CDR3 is TGTGCCAGCAGTCTGAGGGGACAGCAGACCTCCTACGAGCAGTACTTC.